Below are 2 T cell receptor beta chains sequenced from a single sample in a study of Ad26.COV2.S vaccination and SARS-CoV-2 variants (dated by TCRdb to about 2021). This specimen's treatment or condition label, per the study, means: approximately 18 received Ad26.COV2.S at low or high dose, single or two shots; about five received placebo; per-sample allocation not given. Repertoires of vaccine and placebo recipients were sequenced from samples collected on day 63 after the first injection. Library preparation was by the immunoSEQ multiplex PCR assay. Here the immuneACCESS table is served through TCRdb, limited to in-frame sequences with V and J called. Missing clones are a known gap in these copies; in checked studies unresolved V genes cover under half, and the rest lacks a known reason. Recorded for this sample are 450,000 to 550,000 clones; about 91% of them occurred a single time. 2.5% to 3% of the sample is taken by the ten largest.

The sample in question was peripheral blood, obtained in a trial of Ad26.COV2.S vaccine versus placebo. These receptor sequences come from a person aged 18-65 years who received the Ad26.COV2.S COVID-19 vaccine or a placebo.

The genes are TRBV7-2 and TRBJ1-5; the match to TRBD1 covers 7 bases. This CDR3 has 15 amino acids. Germline CDR1 is SGHTA and CDR2 is FQGNSA. V shed 5 bases and J 2 bases; nucleotides not matched to a gene: 6. This chain's CDR3 is CASSRDSTGNQPQHF. The CDR3 coding sequence is TGTGCCAGCAGCCGGGACAGTACGGGCAATCAGCCCCAGCATTTT.

V is TRBV20-1 and J is TRBJ2-5; possible D gene TRBD2, 6 bases. The CDR3 is 14 residues long. V was shortened by 3 bases and J by 2 bases, with 13 bases between the two germline ends. Per the germline V gene, CDR1 is DFQATT and CDR2 is SNEGSKA (reference sequence). Here the CDR3 reads CSASRMGLQETQYF. The DNA for the CDR3 is TGCAGTGCTAGTCGGATGGGACTTCAAGAGACCCAGTACTTC.